These T cell receptor beta chains were read from a single sample in a study of cytomegalovirus exposure and HLA in healthy donors. TCRdb's copy holds only in-frame clones and misses some; the assay was immunoSEQ multiplex PCR. The data show about 160,000 clones, with 60% to 80% seen just once and 1.3% to 1.5% held by the top ten. The sample taken for sequencing was PBMCs. These receptors were obtained from a man aged 60 to 69 in good health and CMV-seronegative. The CDR3 runs from the conserved cysteine through the conserved F or W. The D gene is left open where the match is weak. Clone size is shown for a subset of rows, as once, few, many or a class of expanded clone.

. | TRBJ2-3 | . | TRBV9 | TGTGCCAGCAGCGTCAGAAGACAATCCACAGATACGCAGTATTTT | CASSVRRQSTDTQYF
. | TRBJ1-2 | TRBD1 | TRBV5-1 | TGCGCCAGCAGCTGGGACAGGGAGGGTGGCTACACCTTC | CASSWDREGGYTF
. | TRBJ2-7 | . | TRBV11-2 | TGTGCCAGCAGCCAAGGGGGGGGGTACCCCTACGAGCAGTACTTC | CASSQGGGYPYEQYF
. | TRBJ2-2 | . | TRBV19 | TGTGCCAGTAGTCCAGACTACGGGGAGCTGTTTTTT | CASSPDYGELFF
once | TRBJ1-1 | TRBD1 | TRBV15 | TGTGCCACCGGAATCCGGGACAGGGGACGGACTTCCTTT | CATGIRDRGRTSF
. | TRBJ2-1 | . | TRBV4-3 | TGCGCCAGCAGCCAAGATCTCGGGGGGCCGGGGGGCAGCGAGCAGTTCTTC | CASSQDLGGPGGSEQFF
. | TRBJ2-1 | . | TRBV7-9 | TGTGCCAGCAGCTTACGGGCTGTAGCGACTACAATGGATGAGCAGTTCTTC | CASSLRAVATTMDEQFF
. | TRBJ2-7 | . | TRBV7-2 | TGTGCCAGCAGCTTAGAGGCGGGACCTCTCTACGAGCAGTACTTC | CASSLEAGPLYEQYF
. | TRBJ1-5 | TRBD1 | TRBV6-1 | TGTGCCAGCAGAGACAGGGGGCACGGTCAGCCCCAGCATTTT | CASRDRGHGQPQHF
. | TRBJ2-1 | TRBD2 | TRBV5-8 | TGTGCCAGCAGCTTGGGACTAGCGGGCGCCTACAATGAGCAGTTCTTC | CASSLGLAGAYNEQFF
. | TRBJ2-2 | . | TRBV7-2 | TGTGCCAGCAGCTTAGCCCATCGGGGGACGGTTTCCGGGGAGCTGTTTTTT | CASSLAHRGTVSGELFF
few | TRBJ1-1 | . | TRBV29-1 | TGCAGCGTTGGGTGGCAGAAGAACACTGAAGCTTTCTTT | CSVGWQKNTEAFF
. | TRBJ2-7 | . | TRBV18 | TGTGCCAGCTCACCTCTCCAGGACGAGCAGTACTTC | CASSPLQDEQYF
. | TRBJ1-6 | . | TRBV30 | TGTGCCTGGAGGGGGGGTTCCGAAAGTTCACCCCTCCACTTT | CAWRGGSESSPLHF
. | TRBJ2-1 | . | TRBV28 | TGTGCCAGCAGTGAACGATCAAGGCAGCACTACTCCTACAATGAGCAGTTCTTC | CASSERSRQHYSYNEQFF
once | TRBJ2-4 | TRBD2 | TRBV19 | TGTGCCAGTAGTATAGGTGGAGCGGGGATAGCCAAAAACATTCAGTACTTC | CASSIGGAGIAKNIQYF
. | TRBJ2-2 | TRBD1 | TRBV7-3 | TGTGCCAGCAGCCCAACCGGGACAGCCAACACCGGGGAGCTGTTTTTT | CASSPTGTANTGELFF
. | TRBJ2-7 | . | TRBV2 | TGTGCCAGCAGTCAAACACCGGACACCACCTACGAGCAGTACTTC | CASSQTPDTTYEQYF
. | TRBJ1-2 | TRBD1 | TRBV5-6 | TGTGCCAGCAGCTTGGGGGGGACAGCTAACTATGGCTACACCTTC | CASSLGGTANYGYTF
. | TRBJ1-6 | TRBD1 | TRBV2 | TGTGCCAGCAGGCCTGGACAGGTTAGTCCGGATTCACCCCTCCACTTT | CASRPGQVSPDSPLHF
few | TRBJ2-1 | TRBD2 | TRBV7-2 | TGTGCCAGCAGCTTAGCGCCCGGACTAGCGGGGAGTAATGAGCAGTTCTTC | CASSLAPGLAGSNEQFF
. | TRBJ2-7 | TRBD1 | TRBV5-6 | TGTGCCAGCAGCTGGACAGGGGTTCCCTACGAGCAGTACTTC | CASSWTGVPYEQYF
. | TRBJ2-3 | TRBD2 | TRBV5-4 | TGTGCCAGCAGCGGGGGGGGTTTTAGAGATACGCAGTATTTT | CASSGGGFRDTQYF
. | TRBJ2-7 | TRBD1 | TRBV7-2 | TGTGCCAGCAGCTTAGATAGGGGGCTCCCCTACGAGCAGTACTTC | CASSLDRGLPYEQYF
. | TRBJ1-6 | . | TRBV2 | TGTGCCAGCAGTGACCTGCAGGGTAAAAATTCACCCCTCCACTTT | CASSDLQGKNSPLHF
. | TRBJ2-5 | TRBD1 | TRBV5-1 | TGCGCCAGCAAGGACAGGGGCTCCAACGAAGGGGAGACCCAGTACTTC | CASKDRGSNEGETQYF
few | TRBJ2-3 | TRBD2 | TRBV11-1 | TGTGCCAGCAGCGTCGGGACTAGCGGGGGAACGCAGTATTTT | CASSVGTSGGTQYF
. | TRBJ2-3 | TRBD2 | TRBV7-9 | TGTGCCAGCAGCCCGGGGGGGTGGTCAGATACGCAGTATTTT | CASSPGGWSDTQYF
. | TRBJ1-2 | TRBD1 | TRBV28 | TGTGCCAGCAGTTATAGCGGGACAGGGGAAGACACCTTC | CASSYSGTGEDTF
few | TRBJ2-5 | TRBD2 | TRBV6-5 | TGTGCCAGCAGTTTTCTCAGGGCGGGAGGAGAGACCCAGTACTTC | CASSFLRAGGETQYF
few | TRBJ2-7 | TRBD1 | TRBV7-9 | TGTGCCAGCAGCTCGAGGGGGCCCTACGAGCAGTACTTC | CASSSRGPYEQYF
few | TRBJ1-6 | TRBD1 | TRBV6-1 | TGTGCCAGCAGTAAAGGACAGGGGCTAGATAATTCACCCCTCCACTTT | CASSKGQGLDNSPLHF
. | TRBJ2-2 | . | TRBV30 | TGTGCCTGGAGTGTACTTCCAAGAGGAGCCGGGGAGCTGTTTTTT | CAWSVLPRGAGELFF
. | TRBJ2-2 | TRBD2 | TRBV5-4 | TGTGCCAGCAGCTTGATAGGGGGCGAAAGACTAGCGGGCCTGTTTTTT | CASSLIGGERLAGLFF
. | TRBJ2-6 | . | TRBV5-6 | TGTGCCAGCAGCTCTCGCCCTAGCTCTGGGGCCAACGTCCTGACTTTC | CASSSRPSSGANVLTF
. | TRBJ1-2 | . | TRBV5-4 | TGTGCCAGCAGCTTGCAGGGATTTAGCTATGGCTACACCTTC | CASSLQGFSYGYTF
few | TRBJ1-1 | TRBD1 | TRBV7-8 | TGTGCCAGCAGCGCTCGGACAGGGAGGGCTTTCTTT | CASSARTGRAFF
few | TRBJ1-3 | . | TRBV28 | TGTGCCAGCAGTTTAAGCAGGGTAAACACCATATATTTT | CASSLSRVNTIYF
. | TRBJ2-1 | . | TRBV4-3 | TGCGCCAGCAGCCAAGATGCAGGGATCTACAATGAGCAGTTCTTC | CASSQDAGIYNEQFF
few | TRBJ2-5 | . | TRBV11-2 | TGTGCCAGCAGCGTACAAGAGACCCAGTACTTC | CASSVQETQYF
. | TRBJ2-3 | . | TRBV5-1 | TGCGCCAGCAGCTTGGCCGTTACTAGCACAGATACGCAGTATTTT | CASSLAVTSTDTQYF
. | TRBJ2-7 | TRBD1 | TRBV29-1 | TGCAGCGTTGACCAGACAGGGGCGAGGAACGAGCAGTACTTC | CSVDQTGARNEQYF
. | TRBJ2-5 | . | TRBV6-6 | TGTGCCAGCAGACACAGGGGAGGAGAGACCCAGTACTTC | CASRHRGGETQYF
. | TRBJ1-2 | . | TRBV7-9 | TGTGCCAGCAGCTACCAACAGGGTTTGGGCTATGGCTACACCTTC | CASSYQQGLGYGYTF
. | TRBJ2-2 | TRBD1 | TRBV10-1 | TGCGCCACCCCTATCGGGACAGGGATGGACACCGGGGAGCTGTTTTTT | CATPIGTGMDTGELFF
. | TRBJ1-3 | . | TRBV7-2 | TGTGCCAGCAGCTTAGGGCTGGGCTACGGAAACACCATATATTTT | CASSLGLGYGNTIYF
. | TRBJ1-3 | . | TRBV7-2 | TGTGCCAGCAGCTTCGACGGGATGGCCGGAAACACCATATATTTT | CASSFDGMAGNTIYF
. | TRBJ2-2 | . | TRBV6-1 | TGTGCCAGCAGTGAATCCAGGGCCCCCGGGGAGCTGTTTTTT | CASSESRAPGELFF
. | TRBJ2-5 | . | TRBV7-2 | TGTGCCAGCAGCTTAGCCAGGGGTACGGAGACCCAGTACTTC | CASSLARGTETQYF
. | TRBJ1-5 | . | TRBV10-3 | TGTGCCATCAGTGAAAAGGGGTATGGGGGGGGAGAAAATCAGCCCCAGCATTTT | CAISEKGYGGGENQPQHF
. | TRBJ2-1 | . | TRBV11-2 | TGTGCCAGCAGCTTAGTGTCCCTCAATGAGCAGTTCTTC | CASSLVSLNEQFF
. | TRBJ2-1 | . | TRBV5-4 | TGTGCCAGCAGCCACAGGCGCCTCAGCTCCTACAATGAGCAGTTCTTC | CASSHRRLSSYNEQFF
once | TRBJ2-7 | TRBD1 | TRBV2 | TGTGCCAGCAGCCAAGGAGGCAGGGGGAACCACGAGCAGTACTTC | CASSQGGRGNHEQYF
. | TRBJ2-4 | . | TRBV18 | TGTGCCAGCTCACCAGACAGACTAGCCAAAAACATTCAGTACTTC | CASSPDRLAKNIQYF
. | TRBJ1-6 | TRBD1 | TRBV2 | TGTGCCAGCAGTGGAACCCCGGACAGGGGGCCTAATTCACCCCTCCACTTT | CASSGTPDRGPNSPLHF